The rows below give T cell receptor beta chains drawn from one sample of a study of blood T cell repertoires in COVID-19. TCRdb's copy holds only in-frame clones and misses some; the assay was immunoSEQ multiplex PCR. The repertoire consists of about 110,000 clones, with approximately 70% occurring once and the leading ten covering less than 2%. Input material: peripheral blood. These receptors all come from a woman aged 40 to 50 with acute or convalescent COVID-19. CDR3s include the opening cysteine and the closing phenylalanine or tryptophan. D genes are given only for firm matches. For some rows the clone size is stated as once, few or many, or as a class when expanded; others skip it.

TGTGCCAGCAGTCAAGACAGGGGGCGATTGGGAGAGACCCAGTACTTC	CASSQDRGRLGETQYF	once	TRBD1	TRBV27	TRBJ2-5
TGCGCCAGCAGCTTGGCCGGGAGCAATGAGCAGTTCTTC	CASSLAGSNEQFF	.	.	TRBV5-1	TRBJ2-1
TGTGCCAGCCTAAGGGGAGGGGCGCCCCCACCCTATGGCTACACCTTC	CASLRGGAPPPYGYTF	.	.	TRBV28	TRBJ1-2
TGCGCCAGCAGCTTCCGAACCGGGACAGGACAAGAGACCCAGTACTTC	CASSFRTGTGQETQYF	.	TRBD1	TRBV5-1	TRBJ2-5
TGTGCCAGCAGAACGGGGGGCCCCCAGGAGACCCAGTACTTC	CASRTGGPQETQYF	.	.	TRBV11-1	TRBJ2-5
TGCGCCAGCCTAGACAGCTTGAATGAAAAACTGTTTTTT	CASLDSLNEKLFF	.	.	TRBV4-1	TRBJ1-4
TGTGCCAGCAGCTTAGAGTCGACGGGGAACAATTCACCCCTCCACTTT	CASSLESTGNNSPLHF	.	.	TRBV7-2	TRBJ1-6
TGTGCCAGCAGCTTCCTATTGAGCACCGGGGAGCTGTTTTTT	CASSFLLSTGELFF	.	.	TRBV7-2	TRBJ2-2
TGTGCCAGCAGTTTGAGGCGGACAGGGGGAGGCGAAAAACTGTTTTTT	CASSLRRTGGGEKLFF	.	TRBD1	TRBV28	TRBJ1-4
TGTGCCAGCAGCCCCTTCGGGTTCACAGATACGCAGTATTTT	CASSPFGFTDTQYF	.	.	TRBV9	TRBJ2-3
TGTGCCACCAGTGATTTGGTTGGGCAGGGCGGGATAGATACGCAGTATTTT	CATSDLVGQGGIDTQYF	.	.	TRBV24-1	TRBJ2-3
TGTGCCAGCAGCTCCCTAGTTAGCAATCAGCCCCAGCATTTT	CASSSLVSNQPQHF	.	.	TRBV7-9	TRBJ1-5
TGTGCCAGCAGCCAGGTCGGTGAAAAACTGTTTTTT	CASSQVGEKLFF	.	.	TRBV2	TRBJ1-4
TGTGCCAGCAGTGGCCCCAAGGGGATCAATTCCCTAGCCAAAAACATTCAGTACTTC	CASSGPKGINSLAKNIQYF	once	.	TRBV2	TRBJ2-4
TGTGCCAGCAGCACTCAAAGGACAGTTCAAGAGACCCAGTACTTC	CASSTQRTVQETQYF	.	.	TRBV7-2	TRBJ2-5
TGTGCCAGCTCACCACCGACAGGGGGCACAGATACGCAGTATTTT	CASSPPTGGTDTQYF	.	TRBD1	TRBV18	TRBJ2-3
TGTGCCAGCAGTTTGGCCACAGGGTGGGGGGGCAATGAGCAGTTCTTC	CASSLATGWGGNEQFF	.	.	TRBV27	TRBJ2-1
TGTGCCAGCAGCTTATCACGGAGCTCCTACAATGAGCAGTTCTTC	CASSLSRSSYNEQFF	many	.	TRBV7-2	TRBJ2-1
TGCGCCAGCAGCCTAACACTAGATCAGCCCCAGCATTTT	CASSLTLDQPQHF	.	.	TRBV10-2	TRBJ1-5
TGTGCCACCAGCGACACAGGGCACCTGCAGGATACGCAGTATTTT	CATSDTGHLQDTQYF	.	.	TRBV15	TRBJ2-3
TGTGCCTGGAGCAGGCAGGGTTTGGCACCCCTCCACTTT	CAWSRQGLAPLHF	.	.	TRBV30	TRBJ1-6
TGTGCCAGCAGTACAATTAGCGACAGGGGGTTCCACAATGAGCAGTTCTTC	CASSTISDRGFHNEQFF	many	TRBD1	TRBV7-9	TRBJ2-1
TGTGCCAGTAGTCTCAACAACAGGGGGAGGACCGGGGAGCTGTTTTTT	CASSLNNRGRTGELFF	.	TRBD1	TRBV19	TRBJ2-2
TGTGCCAGCAGCTCGGGACAGTGGGACACTGAAGCTTTCTTT	CASSSGQWDTEAFF	.	TRBD1	TRBV28	TRBJ1-1
TGTGCCAGCAGTTCGGTGACAGCCGATAATGAAAAACTGTTTTTT	CASSSVTADNEKLFF	.	.	TRBV27	TRBJ1-4
TGTGCCAGCAGGACTGTCTATGGCTACACCTTC	CASRTVYGYTF	.	.	TRBV19	TRBJ1-2
TGTGCCAGCAGTGGGGGACTAGGTCCATATACGCAGTATTTT	CASSGGLGPYTQYF	.	TRBD2	TRBV27	TRBJ2-3
TGTGCCAGCAGTCCCACCGAGAGCGCCGGGGAGCTGTTTTTT	CASSPTESAGELFF	.	.	TRBV7-9	TRBJ2-2
TGTGCCATCAGTGAGTCGTCCTCGTTCGCGACTGAAGCTTTCTTT	CAISESSSFATEAFF	few	.	TRBV10-3	TRBJ1-1
TGTGCCAGCAGGGTCAGGGAGGGCACTGAAGCTTTCTTT	CASRVREGTEAFF	.	.	TRBV6-5	TRBJ1-1
TGTGCCAGCAGTTACCCCCCGTGGAGGGGAGAAGACGAGCAGTACTTC	CASSYPPWRGEDEQYF	.	.	TRBV6-2/TRBV6-3	TRBJ2-7
TGCAGCGTTGAGATTTGGGGGCAAGGTGAAAAACTGTTTTTT	CSVEIWGQGEKLFF	.	.	TRBV29-1	TRBJ1-4
TGTGCCTGGAGTAACACCATGAACACTGAAGCTTTCTTT	CAWSNTMNTEAFF	.	.	TRBV30	TRBJ1-1
TGCAGCGTTGAGGTAGCGGGGGGCCTCAATGAGCAGTTCTTC	CSVEVAGGLNEQFF	.	TRBD2	TRBV29-1	TRBJ2-1
TGTGCCAGCAGTAAATCGGGACGACAGGACTATGGCTACACCTTC	CASSKSGRQDYGYTF	.	.	TRBV6-6	TRBJ1-2
TGTGCCAGCATGACAGGCCCTTTCTCCTACGAGCAGTACTTC	CASMTGPFSYEQYF	.	.	TRBV27	TRBJ2-7
TGTGCCAGCAGTTACTCCGGGAATATTCTTAATACGCAGTATTTT	CASSYSGNILNTQYF	.	.	TRBV6-5	TRBJ2-3
TGTGCCAGTAGTAACACAGCTAATAATTCACCCCTCCACTTT	CASSNTANNSPLHF	few	.	TRBV19	TRBJ1-6
TGTGCCAGCAATTTTGGTAGCACCCCTTACTATGGCTACACCTTC	CASNFGSTPYYGYTF	.	.	TRBV28	TRBJ1-2
TGTGCCAGCAGTTCCTCTGGGGCGAGCACTGGCGAGCAGTACTTC	CASSSSGASTGEQYF	.	.	TRBV27	TRBJ2-7
TGCGCCAGCAGACAAAATTCTCAGGAGGATGGCTACACCTTC	CASRQNSQEDGYTF	.	.	TRBV5-1	TRBJ1-2
TGCGCCAGCAGCCAAGGCGTCGCCAGGGGAAGCTCTGGGGCCAACGTCCTGACTTTC	CASSQGVARGSSGANVLTF	.	.	TRBV4-3	TRBJ2-6